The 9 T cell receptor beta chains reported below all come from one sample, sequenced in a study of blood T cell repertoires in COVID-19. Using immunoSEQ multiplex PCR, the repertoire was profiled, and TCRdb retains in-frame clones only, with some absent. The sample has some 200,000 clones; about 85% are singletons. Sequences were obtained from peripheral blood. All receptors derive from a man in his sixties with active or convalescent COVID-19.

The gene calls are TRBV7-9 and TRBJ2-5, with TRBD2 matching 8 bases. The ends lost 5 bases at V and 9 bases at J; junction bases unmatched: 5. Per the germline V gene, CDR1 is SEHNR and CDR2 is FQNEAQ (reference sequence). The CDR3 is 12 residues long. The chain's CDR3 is CASSPPAGAQYF. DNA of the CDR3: TGTGCCAGCAGCCCCCCAGCGGGGGCCCAGTACTTC. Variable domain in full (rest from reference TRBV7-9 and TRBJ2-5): DTGVSQNPRHKITKRGQNVTFRCDPISEHNRLYWYRQTLGQGPEFLTYFQNEAQLEKSRLLSDRFSAERPKGSFSTLEIQRTEQGDSAMYLCASSPPAGAQYFGPGTRLLVL.

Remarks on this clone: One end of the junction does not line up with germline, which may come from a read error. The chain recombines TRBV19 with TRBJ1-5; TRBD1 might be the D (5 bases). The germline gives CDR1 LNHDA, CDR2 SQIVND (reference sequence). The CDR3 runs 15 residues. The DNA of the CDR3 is TGTGCCTGTAGTTTATCTGGGACTGGGGTTCAGCCCCAGCATTTT. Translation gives CACSLSGTGVQPQHF.

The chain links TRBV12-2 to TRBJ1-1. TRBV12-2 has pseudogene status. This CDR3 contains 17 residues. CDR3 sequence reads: CASRSPLNPPGRVVAFF. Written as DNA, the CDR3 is TGTGCAAGTCGCTCACCCCTCAATCCCCCGGGTCGGGTGGTAGCTTTCTTT.

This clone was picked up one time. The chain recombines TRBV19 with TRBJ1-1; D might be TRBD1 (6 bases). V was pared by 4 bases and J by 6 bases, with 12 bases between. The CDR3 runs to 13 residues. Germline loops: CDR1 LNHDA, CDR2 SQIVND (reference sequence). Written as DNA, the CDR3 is TGTGCCAGTAGTACACAGGGTGCCGCTGAAGCTTTCTTT. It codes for CASSTQGAAEAFF.

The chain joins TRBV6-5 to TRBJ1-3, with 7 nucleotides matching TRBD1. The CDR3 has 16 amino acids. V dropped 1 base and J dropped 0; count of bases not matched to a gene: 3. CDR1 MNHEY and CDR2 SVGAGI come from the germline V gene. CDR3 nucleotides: TGTGCCAGCAGTTACTTGGGGACAGACTCTGGAAACACCATATATTTT. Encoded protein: CASSYLGTDSGNTIYF.

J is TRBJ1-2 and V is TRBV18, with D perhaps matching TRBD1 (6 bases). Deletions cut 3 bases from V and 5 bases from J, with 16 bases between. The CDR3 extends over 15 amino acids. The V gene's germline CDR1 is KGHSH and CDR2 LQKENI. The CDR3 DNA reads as TGTGCCAGCTCACCTCCTCAGGGGCCACGGTATGGCTACACCTTC. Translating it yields CASSPPQGPRYGYTF.

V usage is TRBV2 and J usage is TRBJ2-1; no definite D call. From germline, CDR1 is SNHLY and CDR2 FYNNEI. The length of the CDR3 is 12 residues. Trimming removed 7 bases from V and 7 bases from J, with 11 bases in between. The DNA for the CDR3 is TGTGCCAGCAACTTCTTCGGGAATGAGCAGTTCTTC. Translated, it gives CASNFFGNEQFF.

The CDR3 protein is CASSSQGRNTEAFF. CDR3 sequence (DNA): TGTGCCAGCAGCTCCCAGGGGCGGAACACTGAAGCTTTCTTT. The chain recombines TRBV11-2 with TRBJ1-1; D is perhaps TRBD1 (6 bases). CDR1 SGHAT and CDR2 FQNNGV come from the germline V gene. The CDR3 contains 14 residues. Between the trimmed V and J ends, which lost 4 bases and 1 base, there was a span of 10 bases.

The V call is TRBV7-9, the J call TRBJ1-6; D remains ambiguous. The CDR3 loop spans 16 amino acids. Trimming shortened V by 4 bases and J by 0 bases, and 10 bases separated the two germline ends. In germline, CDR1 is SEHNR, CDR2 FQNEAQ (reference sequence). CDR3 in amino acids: CASSSFGASYNSPLHF. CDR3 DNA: TGTGCCAGCAGCTCCTTCGGAGCCTCCTATAATTCACCCCTCCACTTT. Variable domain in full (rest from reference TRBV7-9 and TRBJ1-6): DTGVSQNPRHKITKRGQNVTFRCDPISEHNRLYWYRQTLGQGPEFLTYFQNEAQLEKSRLLSDRFSAERPKGSFSTLEIQRTEQGDSAMYLCASSSFGASYNSPLHFGNGTRLTVT.